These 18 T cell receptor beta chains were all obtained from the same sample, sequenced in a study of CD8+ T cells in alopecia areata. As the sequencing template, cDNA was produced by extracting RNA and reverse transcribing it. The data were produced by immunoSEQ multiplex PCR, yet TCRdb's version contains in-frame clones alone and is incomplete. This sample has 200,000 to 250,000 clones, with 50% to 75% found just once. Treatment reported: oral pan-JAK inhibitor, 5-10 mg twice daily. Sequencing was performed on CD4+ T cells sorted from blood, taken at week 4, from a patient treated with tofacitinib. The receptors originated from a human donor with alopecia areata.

As DNA, the CDR3 is TGTGCCAGCAGCTTAGGGATCCCCGGAGCCGGACCTACAGATACGCAGTATTTT. It encodes CASSLGIPGAGPTDTQYF. J is TRBJ2-3 and V is TRBV7-2; D not resolved. V shed 1 base and J shed 3 bases, with 20 bases lying between them. CDR1 is SGHTA and CDR2 is FQGNSA in the germline V gene. There are 18 residues in the CDR3.

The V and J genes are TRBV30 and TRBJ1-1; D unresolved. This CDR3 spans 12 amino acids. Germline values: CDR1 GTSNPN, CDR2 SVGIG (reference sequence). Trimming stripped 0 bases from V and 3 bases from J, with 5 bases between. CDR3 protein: CAWSVSDTEAFF. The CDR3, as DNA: TGTGCCTGGAGTGTATCCGACACTGAAGCTTTCTTT.

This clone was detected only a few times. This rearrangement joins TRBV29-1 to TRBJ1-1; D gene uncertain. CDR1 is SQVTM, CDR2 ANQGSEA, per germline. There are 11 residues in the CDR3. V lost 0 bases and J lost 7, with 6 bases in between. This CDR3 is CSVEDLIEAFF. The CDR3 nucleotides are TGCAGCGTTGAAGATCTCATTGAAGCTTTCTTT.

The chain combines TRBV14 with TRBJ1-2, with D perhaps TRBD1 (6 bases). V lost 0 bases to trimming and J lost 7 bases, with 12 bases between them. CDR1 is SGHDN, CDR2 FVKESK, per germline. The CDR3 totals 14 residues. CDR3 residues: CASSQDLGGTGYTF. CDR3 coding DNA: TGTGCCAGCAGCCAAGATCTAGGGGGGACTGGCTACACCTTC. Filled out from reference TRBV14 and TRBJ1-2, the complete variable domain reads EAGVTQFPSHSVIEKGQTVTLRCDPISGHDNLYWYRRVMGKEIKFLLHFVKESKQDESGMPNNRFLAERTGGTYSTLKVQPAELEDSGVYFCASSQDLGGTGYTFGSGTRLTVV.

Here the CDR3 DNA reads TGTGCCAGCAGCTCAGGGTCGGGAAACATTCAGTACTTC. Protein: CASSSGSGNIQYF. The gene calls are TRBV7-2 and TRBJ2-4; possibly TRBD1 for D (5 bases). The CDR3 is made up of 13 amino acids. Trimming shortened V by 4 bases and J by 6 bases, and 10 bases separated the two germline ends. Germline CDR1 and CDR2: SGHTA and FQGNSA.

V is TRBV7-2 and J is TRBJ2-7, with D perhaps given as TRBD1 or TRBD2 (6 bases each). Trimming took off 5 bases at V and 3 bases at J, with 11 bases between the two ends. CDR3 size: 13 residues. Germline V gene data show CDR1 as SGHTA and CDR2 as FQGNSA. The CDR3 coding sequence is TGTGCCAGCAGCCAAAGGGGGGTCTACGAGCAGTACTTC. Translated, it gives CASSQRGVYEQYF.

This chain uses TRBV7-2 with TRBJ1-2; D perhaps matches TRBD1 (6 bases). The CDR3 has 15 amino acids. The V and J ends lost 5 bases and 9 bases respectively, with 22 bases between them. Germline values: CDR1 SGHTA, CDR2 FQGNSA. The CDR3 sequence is CASSTDGGRGASYTF. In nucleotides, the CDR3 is TGTGCCAGCAGCACCGACGGGGGGCGCGGAGCCAGCTACACCTTC.

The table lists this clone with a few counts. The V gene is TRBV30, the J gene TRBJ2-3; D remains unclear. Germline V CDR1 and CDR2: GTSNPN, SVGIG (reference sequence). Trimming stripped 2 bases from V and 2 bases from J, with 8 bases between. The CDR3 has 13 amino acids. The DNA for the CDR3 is TGTGCCTGGAGTTCTTTAGACACAGATACGCAGTATTTT. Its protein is CAWSSLDTDTQYF. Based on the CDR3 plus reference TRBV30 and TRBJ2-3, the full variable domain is SQTIHQWPATLVQPVGSPLSLECTVEGTSNPNLYWYRQAAGRGLQLLFYSVGIGQISSEVPQNLSASRPQDRQFILSSKKLLLSDSGFYLCAWSSLDTDTQYFGPGTRLTVL.

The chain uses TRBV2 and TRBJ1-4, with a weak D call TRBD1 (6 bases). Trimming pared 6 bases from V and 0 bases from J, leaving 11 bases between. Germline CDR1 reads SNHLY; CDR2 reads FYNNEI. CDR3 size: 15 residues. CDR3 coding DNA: TGTGCCAGCAGCTGGACAGTGGCAACTAATGAAAAACTGTTTTTT. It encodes CASSWTVATNEKLFF.

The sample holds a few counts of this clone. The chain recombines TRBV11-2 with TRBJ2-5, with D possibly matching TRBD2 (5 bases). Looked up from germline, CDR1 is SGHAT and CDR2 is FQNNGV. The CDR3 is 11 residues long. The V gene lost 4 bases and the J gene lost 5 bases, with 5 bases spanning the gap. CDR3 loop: CASSSGETQYF. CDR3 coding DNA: TGTGCCAGCAGCTCGGGGGAGACCCAGTACTTC.

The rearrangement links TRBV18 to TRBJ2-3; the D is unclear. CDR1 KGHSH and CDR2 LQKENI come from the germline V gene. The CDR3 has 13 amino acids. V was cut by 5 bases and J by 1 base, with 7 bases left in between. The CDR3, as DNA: TGTGCCAGCTCAATTCGTGGCACAGATACGCAGTATTTT. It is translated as CASSIRGTDTQYF.

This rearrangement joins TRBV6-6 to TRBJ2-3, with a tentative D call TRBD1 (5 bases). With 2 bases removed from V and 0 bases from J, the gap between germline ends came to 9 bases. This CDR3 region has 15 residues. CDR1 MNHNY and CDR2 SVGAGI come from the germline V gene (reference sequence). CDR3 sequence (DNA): TGTGCCAGCAGTTACAGCAGGGCTAGCACAGATACGCAGTATTTT. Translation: CASSYSRASTDTQYF.

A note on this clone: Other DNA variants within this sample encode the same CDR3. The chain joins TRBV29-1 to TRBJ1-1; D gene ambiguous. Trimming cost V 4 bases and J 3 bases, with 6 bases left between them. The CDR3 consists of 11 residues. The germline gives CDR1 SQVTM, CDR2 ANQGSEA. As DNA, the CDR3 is TGCAGCGTTGGACGGGACACTGAAGCTTTCTTT. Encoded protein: CSVGRDTEAFF.

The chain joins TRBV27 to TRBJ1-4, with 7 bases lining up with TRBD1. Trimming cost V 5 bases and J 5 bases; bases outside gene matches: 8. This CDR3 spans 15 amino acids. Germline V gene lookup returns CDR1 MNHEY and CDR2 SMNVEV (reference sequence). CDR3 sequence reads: CASSRGLGGNEKLFF. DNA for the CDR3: TGTGCCAGCAGTAGAGGTTTAGGGGGCAATGAAAAACTGTTTTTT.

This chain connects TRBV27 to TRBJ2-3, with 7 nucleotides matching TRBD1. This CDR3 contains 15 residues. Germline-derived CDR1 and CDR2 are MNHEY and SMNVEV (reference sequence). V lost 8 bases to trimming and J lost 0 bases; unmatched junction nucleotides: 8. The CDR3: CASSGYRGSTDTQYF. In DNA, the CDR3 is TGTGCCAGCTCCGGCTACAGGGGAAGCACAGATACGCAGTATTTT.

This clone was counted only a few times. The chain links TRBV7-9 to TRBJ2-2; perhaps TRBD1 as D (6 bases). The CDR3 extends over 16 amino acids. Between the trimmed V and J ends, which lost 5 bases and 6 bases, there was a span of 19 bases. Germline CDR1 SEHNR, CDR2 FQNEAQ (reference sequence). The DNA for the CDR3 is TGTGCCAGCAGCCAAACGGGACCGAAGGGGGCCGGGGAGCTGTTTTTT. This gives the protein CASSQTGPKGAGELFF. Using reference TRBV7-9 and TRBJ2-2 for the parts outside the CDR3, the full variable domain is DTGVSQNPRHKITKRGQNVTFRCDPISEHNRLYWYRQTLGQGPEFLTYFQNEAQLEKSRLLSDRFSAERPKGSFSTLEIQRTEQGDSAMYLCASSQTGPKGAGELFFGEGSRLTVL.

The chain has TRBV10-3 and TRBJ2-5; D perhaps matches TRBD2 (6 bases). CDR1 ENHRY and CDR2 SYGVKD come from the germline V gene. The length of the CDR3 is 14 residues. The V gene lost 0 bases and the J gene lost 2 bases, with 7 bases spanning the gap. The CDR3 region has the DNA TGTGCCATCAGTGAGTCTGGACTACAAGAGACCCAGTACTTC. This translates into CAISESGLQETQYF.

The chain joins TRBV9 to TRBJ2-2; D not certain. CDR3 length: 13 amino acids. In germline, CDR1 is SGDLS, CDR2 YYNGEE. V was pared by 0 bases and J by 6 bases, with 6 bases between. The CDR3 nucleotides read TGTGCCAGCAGCGTAGTTGGGGCCGGGGAGCTGTTTTTT. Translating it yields CASSVVGAGELFF. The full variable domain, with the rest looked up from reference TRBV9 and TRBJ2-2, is DSGVTQTPKHLITATGQRVTLRCSPRSGDLSVYWYQQSLDQGLQFLIQYYNGEERAKGNILERFSAQQFPDLHSELNLSSLELGDSALYFCASSVVGAGELFFGEGSRLTVL.